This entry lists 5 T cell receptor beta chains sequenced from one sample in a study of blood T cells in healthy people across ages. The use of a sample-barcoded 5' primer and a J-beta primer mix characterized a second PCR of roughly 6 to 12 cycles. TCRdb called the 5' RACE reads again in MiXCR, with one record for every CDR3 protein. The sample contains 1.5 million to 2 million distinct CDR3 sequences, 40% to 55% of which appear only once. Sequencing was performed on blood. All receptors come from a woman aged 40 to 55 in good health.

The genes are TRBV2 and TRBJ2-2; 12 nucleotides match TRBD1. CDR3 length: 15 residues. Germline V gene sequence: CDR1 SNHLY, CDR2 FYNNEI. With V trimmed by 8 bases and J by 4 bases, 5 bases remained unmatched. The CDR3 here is CASFRDRGLTGELFF. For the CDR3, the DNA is TGTGCCAGCTTCCGGGACAGGGGGCTCACCGGGGAGCTGTTTTTT.

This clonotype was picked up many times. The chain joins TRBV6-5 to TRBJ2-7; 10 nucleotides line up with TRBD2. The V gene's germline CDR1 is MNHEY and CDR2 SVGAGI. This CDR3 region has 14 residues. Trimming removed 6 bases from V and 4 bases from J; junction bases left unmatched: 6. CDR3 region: CASSPSGGGYEQYF. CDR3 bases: TGTGCCAGCAGCCCTAGCGGGGGAGGATACGAGCAGTACTTC.

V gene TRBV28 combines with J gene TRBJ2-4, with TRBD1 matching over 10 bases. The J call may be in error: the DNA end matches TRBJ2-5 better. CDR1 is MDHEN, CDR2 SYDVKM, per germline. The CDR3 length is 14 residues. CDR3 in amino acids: CATETGGGQETQYF. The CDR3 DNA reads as TGTGCCACCGAGACAGGGGGCGGGCAAGAGACCCAGTACTTC.

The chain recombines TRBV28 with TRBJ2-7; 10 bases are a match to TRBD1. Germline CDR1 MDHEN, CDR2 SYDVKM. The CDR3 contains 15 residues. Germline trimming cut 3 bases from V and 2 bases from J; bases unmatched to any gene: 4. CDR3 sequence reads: CASSFGGTGAYEQYF. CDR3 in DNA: TGTGCCAGCAGTTTCGGGGGGACAGGGGCCTACGAGCAGTACTTC.

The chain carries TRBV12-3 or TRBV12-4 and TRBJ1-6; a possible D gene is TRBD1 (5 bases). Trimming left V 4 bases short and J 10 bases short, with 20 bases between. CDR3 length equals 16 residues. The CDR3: CASSSTGRRDRSPLHF. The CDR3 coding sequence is TGTGCCAGCAGTTCTACGGGACGGAGGGATCGATCACCCCTCCACTTT.